A few counts support the clone carrying this TCR beta chain. This sample is drawn from a study of beta chain features in type 1 diabetes. Background on the study: Cell yields, age and gender were similar between patients and healthy donors.

Reverse transcription of all isolated RNA meant that expressed TCRB transcripts were sequenced. Method: immunoSEQ multiplex PCR; TCRdb's copy keeps in-frame clones and lacks some. Here the sample spans over 700,000 clones, under 20% being singletons. Sorting based on CD45RO/CCR7/CD25/CD127/CD95/CD27 separated CD4+ naive, central memory, regulatory and stem cell-like memory cells. Purity of each sorted population was above 95%. The CDR3 extends over 14 amino acids. Germline values: CDR1 MNHEY, CDR2 SVGAGI. Trimming pared 8 bases from V and 0 bases from J, leaving 13 bases between. The chain uses TRBV6-5 and TRBJ1-1; no reliable D call. Sequencing was performed on naive CD4+ T cells from blood. The clonotype comes from a young woman in good health. In DNA form, the CDR3 reads TGTGCCAGCCGCCCAGGTGGTCTGAACACTGAAGCTTTCTTT. It yields the protein CASRPGGLNTEAFF.